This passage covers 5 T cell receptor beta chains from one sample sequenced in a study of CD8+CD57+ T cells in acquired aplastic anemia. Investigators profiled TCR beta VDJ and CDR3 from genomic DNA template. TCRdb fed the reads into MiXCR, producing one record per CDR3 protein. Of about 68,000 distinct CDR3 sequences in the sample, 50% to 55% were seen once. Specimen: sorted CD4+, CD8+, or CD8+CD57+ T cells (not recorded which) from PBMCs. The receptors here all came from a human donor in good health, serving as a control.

CDR3 loop: CATSAFREDTDTQYF. Written as DNA, the CDR3 is TGTGCCACCAGTGCTTTCAGGGAAGACACAGATACGCAGTATTTT. The chain recombines TRBV24-1 with TRBJ2-3; D is possibly TRBD1 (5 bases). The ends were cut back, 5 bases at V and 2 bases at J, with 13 bases in the middle. The CDR3 covers 15 residues. The germline CDR1 and CDR2 sequences are KGHDR and SFDVKD.

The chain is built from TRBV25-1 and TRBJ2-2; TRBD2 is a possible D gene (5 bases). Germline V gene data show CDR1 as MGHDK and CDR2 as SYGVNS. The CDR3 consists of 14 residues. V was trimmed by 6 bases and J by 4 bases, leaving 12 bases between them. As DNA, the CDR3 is TGTGCCAGCAGATCTTCGGGGTCCACCGGGGAGCTGTTTTTT. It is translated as CASRSSGSTGELFF. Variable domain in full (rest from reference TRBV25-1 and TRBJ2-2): EADIYQTPRYLVIGTGKKITLECSQTMGHDKMYWYQQDPGMELHLIHYSYGVNSTEKGDLSSESTVSRIRTEHFPLTLESARPSHTSQYLCASRSSGSTGELFFGEGSRLTVL.

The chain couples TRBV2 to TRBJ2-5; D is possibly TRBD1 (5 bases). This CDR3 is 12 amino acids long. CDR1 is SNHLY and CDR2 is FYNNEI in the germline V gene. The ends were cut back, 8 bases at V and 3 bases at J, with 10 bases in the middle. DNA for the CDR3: TGTGCCAGCGGGGCCGCTAAAGAGACCCAGTACTTC. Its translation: CASGAAKETQYF.

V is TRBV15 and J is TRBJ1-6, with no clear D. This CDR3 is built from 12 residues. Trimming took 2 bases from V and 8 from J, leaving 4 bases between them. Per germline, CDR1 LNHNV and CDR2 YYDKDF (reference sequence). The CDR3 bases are TGTGCCACCAGCAGACCTGATTCACCCCTCCACTTT. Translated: CATSRPDSPLHF. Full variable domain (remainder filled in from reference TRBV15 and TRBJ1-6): DAMVIQNPRYQVTQFGKPVTLSCSQTLNHNVMYWYQQKSSQAPKLLFHYYDKDFNNEADTPDNFQSRRPNTSFCFLDIRSPGLGDTAMYLCATSRPDSPLHFGNGTRLTVT.

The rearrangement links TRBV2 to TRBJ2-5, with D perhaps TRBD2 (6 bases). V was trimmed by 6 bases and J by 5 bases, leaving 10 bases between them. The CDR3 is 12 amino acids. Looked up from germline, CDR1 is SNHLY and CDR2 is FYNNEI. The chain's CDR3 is CASRRGRETQYF. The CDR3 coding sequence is TGTGCCAGCAGGCGGGGACGGGAGACCCAGTACTTC.